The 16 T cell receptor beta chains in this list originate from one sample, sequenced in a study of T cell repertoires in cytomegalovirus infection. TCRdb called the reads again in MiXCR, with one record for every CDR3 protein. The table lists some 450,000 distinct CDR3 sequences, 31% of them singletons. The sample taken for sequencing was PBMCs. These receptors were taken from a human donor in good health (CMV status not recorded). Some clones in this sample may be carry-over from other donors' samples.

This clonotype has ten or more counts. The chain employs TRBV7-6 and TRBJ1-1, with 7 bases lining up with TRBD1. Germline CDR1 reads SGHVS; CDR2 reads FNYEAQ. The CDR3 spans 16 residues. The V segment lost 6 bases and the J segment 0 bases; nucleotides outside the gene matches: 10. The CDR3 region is CASRPNPGTVNTEAFF. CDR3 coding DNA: TGTGCCAGCAGGCCTAATCCCGGGACAGTGAACACTGAAGCTTTCTTT.

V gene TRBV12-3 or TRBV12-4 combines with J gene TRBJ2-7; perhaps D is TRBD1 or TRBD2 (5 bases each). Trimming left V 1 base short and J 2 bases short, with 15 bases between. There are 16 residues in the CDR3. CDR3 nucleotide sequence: TGTGCCAGCAGTTTAGGTACCGGGACGTATCCCTACGAGCAGTACTTC. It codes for CASSLGTGTYPYEQYF.

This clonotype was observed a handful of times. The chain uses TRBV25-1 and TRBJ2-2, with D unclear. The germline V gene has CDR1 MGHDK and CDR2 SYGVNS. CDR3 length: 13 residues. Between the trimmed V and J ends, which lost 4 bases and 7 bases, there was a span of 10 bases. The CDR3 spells CASSALNGGELFF. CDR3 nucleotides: TGTGCCAGCAGTGCCCTGAATGGCGGGGAGCTGTTTTTT.

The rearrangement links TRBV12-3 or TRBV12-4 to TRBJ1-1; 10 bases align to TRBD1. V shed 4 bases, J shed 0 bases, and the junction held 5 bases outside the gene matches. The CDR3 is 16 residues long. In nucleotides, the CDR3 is TGTGCCAGCAGTTACCGGGACAGGGGAATGAACACTGAAGCTTTCTTT. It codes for CASSYRDRGMNTEAFF.

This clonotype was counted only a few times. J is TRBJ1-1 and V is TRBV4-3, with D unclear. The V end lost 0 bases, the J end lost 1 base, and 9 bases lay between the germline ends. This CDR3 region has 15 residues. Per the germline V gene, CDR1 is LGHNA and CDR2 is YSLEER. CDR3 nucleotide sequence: TGCGCCAGCAGCCAAGATGCAGGAGAGAACACTGAAGCTTTCTTT. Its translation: CASSQDAGENTEAFF.

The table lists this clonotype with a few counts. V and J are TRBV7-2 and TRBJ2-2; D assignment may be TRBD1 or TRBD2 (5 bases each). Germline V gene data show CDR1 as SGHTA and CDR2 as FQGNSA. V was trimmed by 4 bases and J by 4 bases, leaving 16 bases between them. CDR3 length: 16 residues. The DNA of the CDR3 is TGTGCCAGCAGCTATTACCGGGACCGACTCACCGGGGAGCTGTTTTTT. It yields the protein CASSYYRDRLTGELFF.

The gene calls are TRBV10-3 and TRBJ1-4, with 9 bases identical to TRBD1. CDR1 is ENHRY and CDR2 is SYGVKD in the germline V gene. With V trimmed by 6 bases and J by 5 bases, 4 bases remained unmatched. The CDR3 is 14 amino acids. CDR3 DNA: TGTGCCATCAGCCGGGACAGGGTGAATGAAAAACTGTTTTTT. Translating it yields CAISRDRVNEKLFF.

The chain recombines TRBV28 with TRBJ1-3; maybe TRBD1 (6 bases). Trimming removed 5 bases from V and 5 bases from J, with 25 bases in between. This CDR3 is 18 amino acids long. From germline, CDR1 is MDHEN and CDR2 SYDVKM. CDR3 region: CASSPQGLRYFRRNTIYF. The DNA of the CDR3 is TGTGCCAGCAGTCCACAGGGTTTGAGGTATTTCAGAAGAAACACCATATATTTT.

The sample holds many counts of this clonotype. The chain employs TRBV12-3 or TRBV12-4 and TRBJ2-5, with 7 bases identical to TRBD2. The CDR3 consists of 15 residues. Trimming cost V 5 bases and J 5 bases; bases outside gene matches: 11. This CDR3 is CASSLTETSLETQYF. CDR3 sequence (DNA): TGTGCCAGCAGTCTAACGGAGACTAGCCTGGAGACCCAGTACTTC.

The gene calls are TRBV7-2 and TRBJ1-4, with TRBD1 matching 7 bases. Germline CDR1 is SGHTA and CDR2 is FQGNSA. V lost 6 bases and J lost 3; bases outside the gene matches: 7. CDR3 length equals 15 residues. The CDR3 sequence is CASREPDRPNEKLFF. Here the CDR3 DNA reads TGTGCCAGCAGGGAACCGGACAGGCCTAATGAAAAACTGTTTTTT.

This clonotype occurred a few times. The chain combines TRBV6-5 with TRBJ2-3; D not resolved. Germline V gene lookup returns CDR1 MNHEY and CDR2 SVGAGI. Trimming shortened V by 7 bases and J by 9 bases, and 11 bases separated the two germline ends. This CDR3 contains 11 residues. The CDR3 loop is CASTKGQTQYF. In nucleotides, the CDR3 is TGTGCCAGCACCAAGGGCCAGACGCAGTATTTT.

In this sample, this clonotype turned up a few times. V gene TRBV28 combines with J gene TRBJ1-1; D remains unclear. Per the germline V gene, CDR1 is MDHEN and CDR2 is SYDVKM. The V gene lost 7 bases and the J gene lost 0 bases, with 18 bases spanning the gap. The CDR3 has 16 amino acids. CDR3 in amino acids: CASTLGQGRMNTEAFF. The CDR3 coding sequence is TGTGCCAGCACCCTCGGGCAAGGGAGAATGAACACTGAAGCTTTCTTT. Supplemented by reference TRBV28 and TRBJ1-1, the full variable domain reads DVKVTQSSRYLVKRTGEKVFLECVQDMDHENMFWYRQDPGLGLRLIYFSYDVKMKEKGDIPEGYSVSREKKERFSLILESASTNQTSMYLCASTLGQGRMNTEAFFGQGTRLTVV.

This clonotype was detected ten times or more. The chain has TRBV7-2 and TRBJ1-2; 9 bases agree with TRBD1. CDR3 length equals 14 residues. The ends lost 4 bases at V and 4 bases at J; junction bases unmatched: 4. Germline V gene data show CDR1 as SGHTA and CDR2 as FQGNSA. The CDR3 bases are TGTGCCAGCAGCTCCCCGGGACAGGGCTATGGCTACACCTTC. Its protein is CASSSPGQGYGYTF.

As DNA, the CDR3 is TGCGCCAGCAGCCAAGATCCCCAGGGTACCTACGAGCAGTACTTC. This gives the protein CASSQDPQGTYEQYF. This chain connects TRBV4-1 to TRBJ2-7, with a weak D call TRBD1 (5 bases). CDR1 is MGHRA, CDR2 YSYEKL, per germline. There are 15 residues in the CDR3. V was shortened by 0 bases and J by 2 bases, with 11 bases between the two germline ends.

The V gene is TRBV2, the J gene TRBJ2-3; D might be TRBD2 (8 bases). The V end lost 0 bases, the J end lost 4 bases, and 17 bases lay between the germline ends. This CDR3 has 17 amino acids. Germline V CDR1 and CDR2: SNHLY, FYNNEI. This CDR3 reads CASSEARGDRSADTQYF. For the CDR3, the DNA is TGTGCCAGCAGTGAAGCGCGGGGGGACAGAAGCGCAGATACGCAGTATTTT.

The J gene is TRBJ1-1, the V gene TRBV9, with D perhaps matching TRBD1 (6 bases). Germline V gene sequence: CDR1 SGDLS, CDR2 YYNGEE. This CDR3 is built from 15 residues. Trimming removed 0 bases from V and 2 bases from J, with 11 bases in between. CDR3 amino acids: CASSVGTGINTEAFF. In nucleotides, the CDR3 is TGTGCCAGCAGCGTAGGTACAGGGATAAACACTGAAGCTTTCTTT.